Listed here are 8 T cell receptor beta chains from one sample, sequenced in a study of post-analysis software for immune sequencing data. Unique molecular identifiers were carried by the TCR beta cDNA libraries. MiXCR was run by TCRdb on the PCR reads, yielding one entry per CDR3 protein. Of 400,000 to 500,000 distinct CDR3 sequences listed, over 30% are singletons. For these TCRs, the target antigens are not known. Study-wide results and limits: Controls showed lower frequencies than patients for four to six TRBV segments, and TRBV5-6, TRBV5-1 and TRBV20-1 were among these.

Specimen: blood. The receptors were sampled from a girl aged 2 to 9 with multiple sclerosis.

This clonotype turned up a few times. The chain recombines TRBV20-1 with TRBJ1-2, with 7 positions matching TRBD1. The junction had 7 bases not matched to a gene; V was cut back by 3 bases and J by 0 bases. The germline CDR1 and CDR2 sequences are DFQATT and SNEGSKA (reference sequence). The CDR3 sequence is 15 residues long. The CDR3, as DNA: TGCAGTGCTAGCGATGTGGACAGGACTAACTATGGCTACACCTTC. Translated: CSASDVDRTNYGYTF.

The chain couples TRBV12-3 or TRBV12-4 to TRBJ2-3, with 10 bases identical to TRBD2. V was pared by 2 bases and J by 2 bases, with 10 bases of the junction left unmatched. The length of the CDR3 is 18 residues. CDR3 residues: CASSLSRRGLAFTDTQYF. DNA of the CDR3: TGTGCCAGCAGTTTAAGTCGAAGGGGACTAGCGTTCACAGATACGCAGTATTTT.

This clonotype was observed a few times. This chain connects TRBV7-3 to TRBJ2-1, with TRBD2 identical over 10 bases. Trimming at V came to 2 bases and at J to 5 bases, leaving 9 bases not matched to a gene. The length of the CDR3 is 17 residues. The V gene's germline CDR1 is SGHTA and CDR2 FQGTGA. Written as DNA, the CDR3 is TGTGCCAGCAGCTTAGGGGCTAGCGGGAGATCCAACAATGAGCAGTTCTTC. Its translation is CASSLGASGRSNNEQFF.

The chain uses TRBV27 and TRBJ2-7; 8 positions match TRBD1. The J call could be wrong; TRBJ2-5 is a better fit for the DNA end. Looked up from germline, CDR1 is MNHEY and CDR2 is SMNVEV (reference sequence). The CDR3 runs to 17 residues. The CDR3 DNA reads as TGTGCCAGCAGTTTAGGGGCCTATACAGGGGGCCAAGAGACCCAGTACTTC. It translates to CASSLGAYTGGQETQYF.

This chain joins TRBV7-2 and TRBJ2-3, with 12 positions matching TRBD2. The V gene's germline CDR1 is SGHTA and CDR2 FQGNSA. This CDR3 comprises 19 residues. The junction had 14 bases not matched to a gene; V was cut back by 1 base and J by 6 bases. The DNA of the CDR3 is TGTGCCAGCAGCTTAGTCCGACTAGCGGGAGTCGAATTTGGGGATACGCAGTATTTT. This codes for CASSLVRLAGVEFGDTQYF. Combining the CDR3 with reference TRBV7-2 and TRBJ2-3 gives the whole variable domain GAGVSQSPSNKVTEKGKDVELRCDPISGHTALYWYRQSLGQGLEFLIYFQGNSAPDKSGLPSDRFSAERTGGSVSTLTIQRTQQEDSAVYLCASSLVRLAGVEFGDTQYFGPGTRLTVL.

The gene calls are TRBV20-1 and TRBJ2-1; D not resolved. Trimming pared 1 base from V and 4 bases from J, leaving 11 bases between. CDR1 is DFQATT and CDR2 is SNEGSKA in the germline V gene (reference sequence). CDR3 length: 14 residues. CDR3 nucleotide sequence: TGCAGTGCTAGAGGGACGGCAGTATACAATGAGCAGTTCTTC. This sequence encodes CSARGTAVYNEQFF.

The V call is TRBV11-2, the J call TRBJ2-7; perhaps D is TRBD1 or TRBD2 (5 bases each). Trimming took off 4 bases at V and 1 base at J, with 17 bases between the two ends. The CDR3 contains 16 residues. Looked up from germline, CDR1 is SGHAT and CDR2 is FQNNGV. The CDR3 bases are TGTGCCAGCAGCTCCCCCGGGGCTGACAGTTCCTACGAGCAGTACTTC. It yields the protein CASSSPGADSSYEQYF. The complete variable domain, with remaining parts taken from reference TRBV11-2 and TRBJ2-7, reads EAGVAQSPRYKIIEKRQSVAFWCNPISGHATLYWYQQILGQGPKLLIQFQNNGVVDDSQLPKDRFSAERLKGVDSTLKIQPAKLEDSAVYLCASSSPGADSSYEQYFGPGTRLTVT.

In its sample, this clonotype was seen once. The CDR3 ends on some other residue instead of the conserved phenylalanine or tryptophan, so this is likely a read error. The DNA is omitted, as the CDR3 cannot be located on it reliably, and the CDR3 follows TCRdb's listing. The chain carries TRBV7-2 and TRBJ2-5; the table's D call, TRBD1, was not checked against the DNA. Germline CDR1 is SGHTA and CDR2 is FQGNSA. The CDR3 is 18 amino acids long, termini counted. CDR3 in amino acids: CASSSRQGAYRNGYTFGS.